Each of the 25 T cell receptor beta chains below was sequenced from the same sample in a study of T cell responses to AZD1222 COVID-19 vaccine. The method was immunoSEQ multiplex PCR; TCRdb's version includes in-frame clones alone and lacks a portion of them. The sample includes about 110,000 clones, 90% to 95% of them seen just once. The source was peripheral blood, collected on day 0 of AZD1222 vaccination. These receptors came from an adult in good health.

V and J are TRBV11-3 and TRBJ2-5, with D maybe TRBD2 (5 bases). The germline V and J ends were trimmed by 5 bases and 2 bases, with 18 bases remaining between them. This CDR3 spans 16 amino acids. CDR1 is SGHNT and CDR2 is YENEEA in the germline V gene. The CDR3 DNA is TGTGCCAGCAGCCCCGAAAGGACGGGAACACAAGAGACCCAGTACTTC. The encoded protein is CASSPERTGTQETQYF.

This chain uses TRBV7-6 with TRBJ1-6; 8 positions match TRBD1. This CDR3 has 17 amino acids. Trimming cost V 0 bases and J 8 bases; bases outside gene matches: 9. CDR1 SGHVS and CDR2 FNYEAQ come from the germline V gene. CDR3 sequence (DNA): TGTGCCAGCAGCTTAGCCGACAGGGGAGCCCGCCATTCACCCCTCCACTTT. Protein: CASSLADRGARHSPLHF.

The V gene is TRBV19, the J gene TRBJ1-5, with a possible D match to TRBD1 (5 bases). Looked up from germline, CDR1 is LNHDA and CDR2 is SQIVND (reference sequence). Trimming stripped 4 bases from V and 4 bases from J, with 14 bases between. The length of the CDR3 is 15 residues. The CDR3 region has the DNA TGTGCCAGTAGTACCTGGGGCGGGGGAAATCAGCCCCAGCATTTT. This gives the protein CASSTWGGGNQPQHF.

This chain connects TRBV2 to TRBJ2-1, with 11 bases aligning to TRBD2. Germline trimming cut 6 bases from V and 14 bases from J; bases unmatched to any gene: 6. Germline V gene lookup returns CDR1 SNHLY and CDR2 FYNNEI. This CDR3 has 12 amino acids. Here the CDR3 reads CASRATSGGEFF. CDR3 DNA: TGTGCCAGCAGGGCTACTAGCGGGGGTGAGTTCTTC.

Of note for this clone: Relative to the germline gene, one junction end is altered; a read error may explain this. The V call is TRBV19, the J call TRBJ2-7; D unclear. The germline V gene encodes CDR1 LNHDA and CDR2 SQIVND (reference sequence). The CDR3 is 14 amino acids. As DNA, the CDR3 is TGTGCCAGTAGTTTAGAGGACGGATTCTACGAGCAGTACTTC. It translates to CASSLEDGFYEQYF.

The chain couples TRBV6-6 to TRBJ1-2, with no clear D. CDR1 is MNHNY, CDR2 SVGAGI, per germline (reference sequence). V gave up 5 bases and J gave up 5 bases, with 12 bases separating them. This CDR3 region has 13 residues. The CDR3 bases are TGTGCCAGCAGTCCTCCCCCAACGTATGGCTACACCTTC. Translation: CASSPPPTYGYTF.

The genes are TRBV4-3 and TRBJ2-6, with D possibly matching TRBD1 (6 bases). V gave up 0 bases and J gave up 1 base, with 19 bases separating them. The CDR3 is made up of 20 amino acids. Germline V CDR1 and CDR2: LGHNA, YSLEER. DNA for the CDR3: TGCGCCAGCAGCCAAGAGGAACCCAGGGGCCCCGAATCTGGGGCCAACGTCCTGACTTTC. Amino acid sequence: CASSQEEPRGPESGANVLTF.

The V gene is TRBV25-1, the J gene TRBJ1-1; tentatively, D is TRBD1 (6 bases). Germline CDR1 MGHDK, CDR2 SYGVNS. This CDR3 region has 13 residues. DNA for the CDR3: TGTGCTACGCGGGAGGGGGAGGGCACTGAAGCTTTCTTT. This encodes CATREGEGTEAFF.

V and J are TRBV7-3 and TRBJ2-5; no definite D call. The V end lost 3 bases, the J end lost 5 bases, and 10 bases lay between the germline ends. The CDR3 has 13 residues. Looked up from germline, CDR1 is SGHTA and CDR2 is FQGTGA. CDR3 nucleotide sequence: TGTGCCAGCAGCTTGACGGTGCGGGAGACCCAGTACTTC. Translating it yields CASSLTVRETQYF.

The chain uses TRBV3-1 (or the pseudogene TRBV3-2) and TRBJ1-5, with TRBD1 matching 8 bases. CDR1 is LGHDT, CDR2 YNNKEL, per germline (reference sequence). The CDR3 sequence is 14 residues long. J lost 4 bases, V lost 3 bases, and 2 bases had no gene match. DNA for the CDR3: TGTGCCAGCAGCCAGGACAGGGTGAATCAGCCCCAGCATTTT. It encodes CASSQDRVNQPQHF.

V gene TRBV13 combines with J gene TRBJ2-3; 13 nucleotides agree with TRBD2. The germline CDR1 and CDR2 sequences are PRHDT and FYEKMQ (reference sequence). V was clipped by 4 bases and J by 2 bases; unmatched bases: 6. This CDR3 region has 17 residues. CDR3: CASSSRTSGGFTDTQYF. CDR3 nucleotides: TGTGCCAGCAGCTCTCGGACTAGCGGGGGCTTCACAGATACGCAGTATTTT.

V gene TRBV7-2 combines with J gene TRBJ2-2; 11 bases are shared with TRBD2. This CDR3 has 15 amino acids. Trimming at V came to 5 bases and at J to 5 bases, leaving 4 bases not matched to a gene. Germline CDR1 and CDR2: SGHTA and FQGNSA. This CDR3 is CASSPGTSGTGELFF. CDR3 in DNA: TGTGCCAGCAGCCCCGGGACTAGCGGTACCGGGGAGCTGTTTTTT.

This clone was counted between two and nine times. V and J are TRBV3-1 (or the pseudogene TRBV3-2) and TRBJ1-2, with D possibly being TRBD1 (6 bases). CDR1 is LGHDT and CDR2 is YNNKEL in the germline V gene (reference sequence). The CDR3 is 16 amino acids. V lost 6 bases, J lost 7 bases, and 24 bases lay in between. The DNA of the CDR3 is TGTGCCAGCAGACTCTCTACTCAACAGGGAGGGGTTGGCTACACCTTC. Translating it yields CASRLSTQQGGVGYTF.

The gene calls are TRBV6-6 and TRBJ1-4, with D unclear. V shed 2 bases and J shed 1 base, with 2 bases lying between them. This CDR3 has 13 amino acids. Germline CDR1 MNHNY, CDR2 SVGAGI (reference sequence). CDR3: CASSYRTNEKLFF. The CDR3 coding sequence is TGTGCCAGCAGTTACAGAACTAATGAAAAACTGTTTTTT.

V is TRBV10-3 and J is TRBJ2-5; D possibly corresponds to TRBD1 (6 bases). The CDR3 totals 15 residues. Trimming took off 6 bases at V and 4 bases at J, with 18 bases between the two ends. CDR1 and CDR2 from the germline V gene are ENHRY and SYGVKD. The CDR3 region has the DNA TGTGCCATCAGATCCACAGTGGACAGACGAGAGACCCAGTACTTC. Its translation is CAIRSTVDRRETQYF.

V gene TRBV6-2 or TRBV6-3 combines with J gene TRBJ2-7; maybe TRBD1 (6 bases). The germline V and J ends were trimmed by 6 bases and 5 bases, with 17 bases remaining between them. The CDR3 is 14 residues long. The germline V gene encodes CDR1 MNHEY and CDR2 SVGEGT. CDR3 nucleotides: TGTGCCAGCAGCTATACCAGGACAGCTCACGAGCAGTACTTC. Protein: CASSYTRTAHEQYF.

The V and J genes are TRBV7-9 and TRBJ1-1; 7 bases are a match to TRBD1. V lost 4 bases to trimming and J lost 3 bases; unmatched junction nucleotides: 11. The CDR3 is 16 amino acids. Per germline, CDR1 SEHNR and CDR2 FQNEAQ (reference sequence). In nucleotides, the CDR3 is TGTGCCAGCAGCTCCTCGACAGGGTCGTCGGACACTGAAGCTTTCTTT. Encoded protein: CASSSSTGSSDTEAFF. Complete variable domain (other parts from reference TRBV7-9 and TRBJ1-1): DTGVSQNPRHKITKRGQNVTFRCDPISEHNRLYWYRQTLGQGPEFLTYFQNEAQLEKSRLLSDRFSAERPKGSFSTLEIQRTEQGDSAMYLCASSSSTGSSDTEAFFGQGTRLTVV.

The chain carries TRBV30 and TRBJ2-7; D is perhaps TRBD1 or TRBD2 (6 bases each). V was cut by 1 base and J by 4 bases, with 11 bases left in between. Germline-derived CDR1 and CDR2 are GTSNPN and SVGIG (reference sequence). CDR3 size: 13 residues. CDR3 in amino acids: CAWSAGGGYEQYF. The DNA for the CDR3 is TGTGCCTGGAGTGCCGGGGGCGGTTACGAGCAGTACTTC.

The table lists this clone with a count of one. The CDR3 region has the DNA TGTGCCAGTAGTATTTACTTCGTCCGTGATGAAGCTTTCTTT. Amino acids: CASSIYFVRDEAFF. The J gene is TRBJ1-1, the V gene TRBV19; D not certain. The V and J ends lost 3 bases and 7 bases respectively, with 15 bases between them. Germline loops: CDR1 LNHDA, CDR2 SQIVND (reference sequence). The CDR3 has 14 amino acids. The variable domain in full, completed from reference TRBV19 and TRBJ1-1, reads DGGITQSPKYLFRKEGQNVTLSCEQNLNHDAMYWYRQDPGQGLRLIYYSQIVNDFQKGDIAEGYSVSREKKESFPLTVTSAQKNPTAFYLCASSIYFVRDEAFFGQGTRLTVV.

This chain uses TRBV10-3 with TRBJ2-1, with 12 bases lining up with TRBD2. Losses at the gene ends were 7 bases for V and 8 bases for J; bases not matched to a gene: 9. The CDR3 sequence is 15 residues long. Germline CDR1 and CDR2: ENHRY and SYGVKD. CDR3: CAIKASGGADYEQFF. DNA for the CDR3: TGTGCCATCAAGGCTAGCGGGGGGGCCGACTATGAGCAGTTCTTC.

The chain joins TRBV7-6 to TRBJ2-3; the D gene is possibly TRBD2 (9 bases). This CDR3 has 16 residues. Trimming shortened V by 5 bases and J by 5 bases, and 20 bases separated the two germline ends. Germline V gene data show CDR1 as SGHVS and CDR2 as FNYEAQ. CDR3: CASSQGASGARDTQYF. DNA of the CDR3: TGTGCCAGCAGCCAGGGGGCTAGCGGGGCTAGAGATACGCAGTATTTT.

This chain uses TRBV6-5 with TRBJ1-5; TRBD1 matches 7 bases. The CDR3 spans 14 residues. CDR1 is MNHEY, CDR2 SVGAGI, per germline. The ends lost 6 bases at V and 5 bases at J; junction bases unmatched: 7. The DNA for the CDR3 is TGTGCCAGCAGGGGACAGAGCTGGGATCAGCCCCAGCATTTT. Translating gives CASRGQSWDQPQHF.

This clone showed up just a few times. V usage is TRBV7-2 and J usage is TRBJ2-1; maybe TRBD1 (7 bases). Germline V gene sequence: CDR1 SGHTA, CDR2 FQGNSA. Trimming stripped 0 bases from V and 12 bases from J, with 12 bases between. The CDR3 is 13 amino acids. This CDR3 is CASSLALQGGQFF. The CDR3 DNA sequence: TGTGCCAGCAGCTTAGCTCTCCAGGGGGGGCAGTTCTTC.

In its sample, this clone was seen once. The chain recombines TRBV4-1 with TRBJ2-1, with D possibly being TRBD1 (5 bases). Trimming removed 0 bases at V and 3 bases at J, with 9 bases between. The CDR3 covers 15 residues. The germline gives CDR1 MGHRA, CDR2 YSYEKL. The CDR3 protein is CASSQEGRGYNEQFF. CDR3 bases: TGCGCCAGCAGCCAAGAAGGAAGGGGCTACAATGAGCAGTTCTTC.

This chain joins TRBV6-6 and TRBJ2-5, with 9 bases identical to TRBD2. Germline loops: CDR1 MNHNY, CDR2 SVGAGI (reference sequence). This CDR3 spans 16 amino acids. V lost 4 bases, J lost 5 bases, and 11 bases stayed unmatched. CDR3 protein: CASSSGGAGGPETQYF. CDR3 DNA: TGTGCCAGCAGTTCCGGAGGTGCGGGGGGGCCGGAGACCCAGTACTTC.